This TCR beta chain was sequenced for a study of OX40 agonist ivuxolimab in advanced cancers. Autoimmune disease history or systemic immunosuppression meant exclusion. Produced via immunoSEQ multiplex PCR; TCRdb's table is partial and in-frame only. The sample lists approximately 48,000 clones; around nine tenths were seen once. The V gene lost 2 bases and the J gene lost 2 bases, with 16 bases spanning the gap. Germline loops: CDR1 SGHAT, CDR2 FQDESV (reference sequence). This CDR3 is built from 16 residues. The clonotype was recovered from an adult with an advanced solid tumor such as melanoma, head and neck, liver or kidney cancer. This rearrangement joins TRBV11-1 to TRBJ2-7; no clear D gene. Specimen: CD4+ or CD8+ T cells sorted from blood, collected in a trial of the OX40 agonist ivuxolimab. CDR3 protein: CASSLTAGSLPYEQYF. CDR3 DNA: TGTGCCAGCAGCTTAACGGCCGGCAGTCTCCCCTACGAGCAGTACTTC.